Below, 5 T cell receptor beta chains from the same sample are listed, as sequenced in a study of blood T cells in healthy people across ages (dated by TCRdb to the mid-2010s). Libraries were built with 5' RACE. TCRdb records Illumina HiSeq 2500 as the sequencer. A second roughly 6 to 12 cycle PCR used a sample-barcoded 5' primer and a J-beta primer mix. TCRdb took the public reads, trimmed them with fastp at Q25, ran MiXCR for clone calling and kept in-frame beta chains. Under each unique CDR3 protein, matching rows form one entry showing the most common genes and DNA. The sample records some 640,000 distinct CDR3 sequences, approximately 30% of which are singletons. The ten most abundant clones make up approximately 14% of the sample. Sample: blood. These receptors were obtained from an elderly woman in good health.

This clonotype appeared a few times. The rearrangement joins TRBV9 to TRBJ1-2, with D possibly TRBD1 on 6 matching bases. V shed 0 bases and J shed 4 bases, with 16 bases lying between them. The CDR3 contains 16 residues. Germline loops: CDR1 SGDLS, CDR2 YYNGEE. CDR3 sequence reads: CASSVGGRGLTYGYTF. CDR3 sequence (DNA): TGTGCCAGCAGCGTAGGGGGCAGGGGCCTAACCTATGGCTACACCTTC.

The V gene is TRBV7-9, the J gene TRBJ1-1; perhaps TRBD1 as D (6 bases). Germline assignment: CDR1 SEHNR and CDR2 FQNEAQ (reference sequence). Trimming stripped 4 bases from V and 5 bases from J, with 14 bases between. The CDR3 covers 14 residues. The DNA of the CDR3 is TGTGCCAGCAGCTCTCTGGGGGGGGCAACTGAAGCTTTCTTT. Amino acid sequence: CASSSLGGATEAFF.

In the case of this clonotype: Since a much larger clone is just one base distant, this may be a read error. V and J are TRBV2 and TRBJ2-5; either TRBD1 or TRBD2 may supply D (5 bases each). This CDR3 has 11 residues. Trimming shortened V by 8 bases and J by 11 bases, and 15 bases separated the two germline ends. Germline values: CDR1 SNHLY, CDR2 FYNNEI. For the CDR3, the DNA is TGTGCCAGCCGTAGCCGGGACCAGCAGTACTTC. Translated, it gives CASRSRDQQYF.

There are many counts of this clonotype. The chain recombines TRBV19 with TRBJ2-1; TRBD1 matches at 7 bases. Germline lookup yields CDR1 LNHDA and CDR2 SQIVND (reference sequence). The CDR3 totals 18 residues. The V and J ends lost 10 bases and 0 bases, in that order; junction bases with no gene match: 18. The CDR3 sequence is CATQDRLSKTGSYNEQFF. DNA of the CDR3: TGTGCCACTCAGGACAGGCTATCCAAAACCGGCTCCTACAATGAGCAGTTCTTC.

This clonotype occurred many times. This chain joins TRBV10-3 and TRBJ2-3; D unclear. V was pared by 1 base and J by 6 bases, with 5 bases between. Germline V gene lookup returns CDR1 ENHRY and CDR2 SYGVKD. This CDR3 comprises 12 residues. For the CDR3, the DNA is TGTGCCATCAGTGAGTGGACGGATACGCAGTATTTT. Translated: CAISEWTDTQYF.